These T cell receptor beta chains were read from a single sample in a study of shared clonotypes between healthy human individuals. This table comes from immunoSEQ multiplex PCR, and its TCRdb copy is limited to in-frame clones, with some not included. The sample holds 800,000 or so clones; about 97% are singletons and the top ten take approximately 0.2%. Input material: naive CD8+ T cells sorted from blood. These receptors all stem from a man between 25 and 39 years old in good health. Each CDR3 is given with its conserved first and last residue. Fields, in order: CDR3 protein, V gene, J gene, clone size, D gene. A D gene is named only where the DNA matches it firmly. For some rows the clone size is stated as once, few or many, or as a class when expanded; others skip it.

CASSQEGQNNEQFF	TRBV4-1	TRBJ2-1	-	-
CASSPRTGALANEKLFF	TRBV18	TRBJ1-4	-	TRBD1
CALRGTDTQYF	TRBV2	TRBJ2-3	-	-
CASSDRDGSYNEQFF	TRBV5-1	TRBJ2-1	-	TRBD1
CASSQSGASSYEQYF	TRBV5-1	TRBJ2-7	-	-
CAWSPGGSYEQYF	TRBV30	TRBJ2-7	-	TRBD1
CASSLADLAPLEQYF	TRBV7-9	TRBJ2-7	-	-
CASSLGTGYEQYF	TRBV28	TRBJ2-7	-	TRBD1
CASSWRTADYGYTF	TRBV5-1	TRBJ1-2	-	-
CSVEESSPYEQYF	TRBV29-1	TRBJ2-7	once	-
CASSLWREGGEQYF	TRBV5-5	TRBJ2-7	-	TRBD2
CASSPWDSTYNEQFF	TRBV11-2	TRBJ2-1	-	TRBD1
CASRKTGELFF	TRBV7-9	TRBJ2-2	-	-
CASCSGARGGNEQFF	TRBV18	TRBJ2-1	-	-
CSVDAGTSGDEQYF	TRBV29-1	TRBJ2-7	-	TRBD2
CASSLGTVGELFF	TRBV11-3	TRBJ2-2	-	-
CASSEGLTDEQYF	TRBV10-1	TRBJ2-7	-	-